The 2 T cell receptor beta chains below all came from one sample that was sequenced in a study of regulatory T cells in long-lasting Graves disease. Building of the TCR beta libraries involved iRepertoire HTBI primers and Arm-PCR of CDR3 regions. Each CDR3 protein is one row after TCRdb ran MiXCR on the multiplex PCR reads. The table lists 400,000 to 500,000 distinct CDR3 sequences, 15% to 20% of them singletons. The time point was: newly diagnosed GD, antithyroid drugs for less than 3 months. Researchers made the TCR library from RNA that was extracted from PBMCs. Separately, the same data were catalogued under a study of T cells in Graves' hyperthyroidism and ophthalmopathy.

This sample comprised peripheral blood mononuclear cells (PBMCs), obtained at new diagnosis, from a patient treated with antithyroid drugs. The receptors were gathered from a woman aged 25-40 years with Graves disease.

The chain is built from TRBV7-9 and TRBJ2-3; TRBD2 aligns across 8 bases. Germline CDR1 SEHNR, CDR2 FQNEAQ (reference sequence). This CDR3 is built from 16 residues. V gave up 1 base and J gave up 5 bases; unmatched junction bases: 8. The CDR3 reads CASSLVAGGVVDTQYF. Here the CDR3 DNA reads TGTGCCAGCAGCTTAGTGGCGGGAGGAGTAGTAGATACGCAGTATTTT.

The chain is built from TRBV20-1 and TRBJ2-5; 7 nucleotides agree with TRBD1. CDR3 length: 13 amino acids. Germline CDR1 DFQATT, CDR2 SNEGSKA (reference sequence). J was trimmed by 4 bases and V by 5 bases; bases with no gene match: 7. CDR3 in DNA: TGCAGTGCTCCAACAGGGGTGGGAGAGACCCAGTACTTC. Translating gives CSAPTGVGETQYF.